This T cell receptor (beta chain) was sequenced in a study of neurological immune-mediated disorders. Time point denoted: longitudinal time-point 3. At least ten counts were recorded for this clonotype. Germline V gene data show CDR1 as DFQATT and CDR2 as SNEGSKA (reference sequence). The V and J ends lost 6 bases and 0 bases respectively, with 12 bases between them. The CDR3 is made up of 15 amino acids. TCRdb reprocessed the 5' RACE reads via MiXCR and lists one record per CDR3 protein. Here the sample spans fewer than 55,000 distinct CDR3 sequences, approximately 11% being singletons. The rearrangement links TRBV20-1 to TRBJ2-6, with D possibly being TRBD2 (6 bases). The sample was PBMCs. This clonotype was obtained from a male donor with HTLV-1-associated myelopathy (HAM/TSP). CDR3: CSAGGLSSGANVLTF. The CDR3 DNA sequence: TGCAGTGCCGGGGGACTTTCCTCTGGGGCCAACGTCCTGACTTTC.